Presented here are 11 T cell receptor gamma chains from one specimen sequenced in a study of human gamma delta and Vdelta1 T cells. Which antigens these TCRs recognize remains unknown. TCRdb re-analyzed the PCR reads via CATT. Of a few thousand gamma-chain clones listed, less than 40% are singletons. Sequencing input: Vdelta1 gamma-delta T cells from blood grown in culture (DOT cells). These receptors were collected from a human donor in good health.

V usage is TRGV2 and J usage is TRGJ1 or TRGJ2. J was trimmed by 3 bases and V by 3 bases; bases with no gene match: 11. The CDR3 is 15 amino acids. Germline V gene lookup returns CDR1 EGSNGY and CDR2 YDSYNSKV. The CDR3 sequence is CATWDPNRVYYKKLF. The CDR3 DNA reads as TGTGCCACCTGGGACCCCAATAGAGTTTATTATAAGAAACTCTTT.

As regards this clone: Other DNA sequences from this sample encode an identical CDR3 as well. V is TRGV5 and J is TRGJP2. The germline gives CDR1 VINAFY, CDR2 YDVSNSKD. This CDR3 region has 14 residues. Trimming at V came to 0 bases and at J to 6 bases, leaving 4 bases not matched to a gene. The CDR3 bases are TGTGCCACCTGGGACAGGCCGCGTGATTGGATCAAGACGTTT. Its translation: CATWDRPRDWIKTF.

This clone has only a few counts. The gene calls are TRGV3 and TRGJ1 or TRGJ2. The CDR3 is 13 residues long. With 0 bases clipped from V and 5 bases from J, the junction kept 4 bases outside the gene matches. In germline, CDR1 is VTNTFY, CDR2 YDVSTARD (reference sequence). Here the CDR3 DNA reads TGTGCCACCTGGGACAGGCGTCATTATAAGAAACTCTTT. This codes for CATWDRRHYKKLF.

The gene calls are TRGV9 and TRGJ1 or TRGJ2. CDR1 and CDR2 from the germline V gene are GITISATS and ISYDGTV (reference sequence). V trimming: 5 bases; J trimming: 0 bases; junction bases outside the gene matches: 13. The CDR3 extends over 16 amino acids. The CDR3 DNA reads TGTGCCTTGTGGGGAATTTCCTCCCAGAATTATTATAAGAAACTCTTT. Amino acid sequence: CALWGISSQNYYKKLF.

This clone was seen a handful of times. J is TRGJ1 or TRGJ2 and V is TRGV2. The CDR3 totals 11 residues. CDR1 EGSNGY and CDR2 YDSYNSKV come from the germline V gene. With V trimmed by 0 bases and J by 9 bases, 2 bases remained unmatched. CDR3 residues: CATWDGLKKLF. The CDR3 nucleotides read TGTGCCACCTGGGACGGGCTTAAGAAACTCTTT.

This clone was detected only a few times. This sequence joins TRGV10 and TRGJP1. TRGV10 is recorded as an ORF, its role being uncertain. The CDR3 is 13 amino acids. The junction had 5 bases not matched to a gene; V was cut back by 12 bases and J by 0 bases. This CDR3 is CAAPHTTGWFKIF. The DNA for the CDR3 is TGTGCTGCTCCCCATACCACTGGTTGGTTCAAGATATTT.

J is TRGJ1 or TRGJ2 and V is TRGV9. The CDR3 totals 14 residues. V was pared by 8 bases and J by 3 bases, with 13 bases of the junction left unmatched. Germline V gene data show CDR1 as GITISATS and CDR2 as ISYDGTV (reference sequence). CDR3 sequence reads: CALSQAGSYYKKLF. The DNA for the CDR3 is TGTGCCTTGTCTCAGGCGGGCAGTTATTATAAGAAACTCTTT.

Worth noting for this clone: A much larger clone sits a single nucleotide away, making a read error possible. The chain combines TRGV9 with TRGJ1 or TRGJ2. Germline CDR1 reads GITISATS; CDR2 reads ISYDGTV (reference sequence). V dropped 0 bases and J dropped 6; count of bases not matched to a gene: 2. The CDR3 spans 12 residues. CDR3 amino acids: CALWEVSYKKLF. CDR3 coding DNA: TGTGCCTTGTGGGAGGTGTCTTATAAGAAACTCTTT.

This clone is medium-sized by share. The rearrangement uses TRGV5 and TRGJP2. CDR3 size: 15 residues. Trimming removed 0 bases from V and 2 bases from J; junction bases left unmatched: 3. Germline CDR1 and CDR2: VINAFY and YDVSNSKD. CDR3 amino acids: CATWDRPSSDWIKTF. The CDR3, as DNA: TGTGCCACCTGGGACAGGCCGAGTAGTGATTGGATCAAGACGTTT.

This clone was detected only a few times. J is TRGJ1 or TRGJ2 and V is TRGV10. TRGV10 is an open reading frame, and its role is uncertain. V lost 8 bases, J lost 0 bases, and 8 bases stayed unmatched. CDR3 size: 14 residues. This CDR3 reads CAAWDLRNYYKKLF. The DNA of the CDR3 is TGTGCTGCGTGGGATTTGCGGAATTATTATAAGAAACTCTTT.

The rearrangement joins TRGV5 to TRGJ1 or TRGJ2. Germline trimming cut 3 bases from V and 0 bases from J; bases unmatched to any gene: 5. This CDR3 is 14 amino acids long. Germline V gives CDR1 VINAFY, CDR2 YDVSNSKD. The CDR3 DNA reads TGTGCCACCTGGGACTGGGGGAATTATTATAAGAAACTCTTT. The encoded protein is CATWDWGNYYKKLF.